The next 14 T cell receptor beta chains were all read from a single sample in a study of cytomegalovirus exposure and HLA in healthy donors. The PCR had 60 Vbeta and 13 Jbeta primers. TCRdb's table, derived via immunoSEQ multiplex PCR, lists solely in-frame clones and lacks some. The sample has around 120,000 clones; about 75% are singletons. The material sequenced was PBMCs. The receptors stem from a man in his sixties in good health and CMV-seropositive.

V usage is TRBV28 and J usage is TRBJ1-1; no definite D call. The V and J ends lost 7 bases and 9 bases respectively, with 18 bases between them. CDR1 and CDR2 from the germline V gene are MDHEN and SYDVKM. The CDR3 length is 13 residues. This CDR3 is CASTLGKGTKAFF. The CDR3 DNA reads TGTGCCAGCACCCTCGGGAAGGGCACGAAAGCTTTCTTT. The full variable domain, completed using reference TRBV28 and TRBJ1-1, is DVKVTQSSRYLVKRTGEKVFLECVQDMDHENMFWYRQDPGLGLRLIYFSYDVKMKEKGDIPEGYSVSREKKERFSLILESASTNQTSMYLCASTLGKGTKAFFGQGTRLTVV.

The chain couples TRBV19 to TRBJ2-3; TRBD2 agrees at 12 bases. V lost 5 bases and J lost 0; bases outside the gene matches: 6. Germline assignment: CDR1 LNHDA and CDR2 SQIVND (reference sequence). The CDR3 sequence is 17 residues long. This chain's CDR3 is CASSGPSGGASTDTQYF. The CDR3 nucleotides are TGTGCCAGTAGTGGGCCTAGCGGGGGGGCTAGCACAGATACGCAGTATTTT. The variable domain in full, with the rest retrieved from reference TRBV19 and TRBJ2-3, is DGGITQSPKYLFRKEGQNVTLSCEQNLNHDAMYWYRQDPGQGLRLIYYSQIVNDFQKGDIAEGYSVSREKKESFPLTVTSAQKNPTAFYLCASSGPSGGASTDTQYFGPGTRLTVL.

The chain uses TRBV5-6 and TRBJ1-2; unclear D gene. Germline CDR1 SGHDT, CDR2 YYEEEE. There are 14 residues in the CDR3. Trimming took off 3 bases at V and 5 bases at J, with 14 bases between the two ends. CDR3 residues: CASSSPGVGYGYTF. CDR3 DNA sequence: TGTGCCAGCAGCTCCCCCGGGGTCGGATATGGCTACACCTTC.

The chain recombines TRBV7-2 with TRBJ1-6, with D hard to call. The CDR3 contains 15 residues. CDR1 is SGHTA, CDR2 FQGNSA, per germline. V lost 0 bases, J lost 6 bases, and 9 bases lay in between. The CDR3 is CASSLARVGNSPLHF. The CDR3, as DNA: TGTGCCAGCAGCTTAGCGCGGGTCGGTAATTCACCCCTCCACTTT.

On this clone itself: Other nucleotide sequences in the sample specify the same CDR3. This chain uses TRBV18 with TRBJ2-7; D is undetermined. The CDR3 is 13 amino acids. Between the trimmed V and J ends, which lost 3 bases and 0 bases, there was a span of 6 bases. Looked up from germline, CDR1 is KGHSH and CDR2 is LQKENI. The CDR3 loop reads CASSPPSSYEQYF. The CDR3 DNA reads TGTGCCAGCTCACCCCCGAGCTCCTACGAGCAGTACTTC.

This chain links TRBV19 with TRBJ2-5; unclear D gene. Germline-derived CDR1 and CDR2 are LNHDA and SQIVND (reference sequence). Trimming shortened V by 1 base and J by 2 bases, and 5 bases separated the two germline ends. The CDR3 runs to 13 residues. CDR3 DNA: TGTGCCAGTAGTATAGCGACTCAAGAGACCCAGTACTTC. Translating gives CASSIATQETQYF.

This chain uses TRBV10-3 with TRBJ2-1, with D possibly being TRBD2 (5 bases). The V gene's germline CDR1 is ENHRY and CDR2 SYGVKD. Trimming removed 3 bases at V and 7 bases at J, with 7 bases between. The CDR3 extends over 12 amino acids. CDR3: CAISDGVNEQFF. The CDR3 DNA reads TGTGCCATCAGTGACGGGGTGAATGAGCAGTTCTTC.

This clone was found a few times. CDR3 sequence (DNA): TGTGCCCACGGGACTACGGGGGCCAACAATGAGCAGTTCTTC. It translates to CAHGTTGANNEQFF. This sequence joins TRBV10-3 and TRBJ2-1; tentative D call: TRBD2 (7 bases). From germline, CDR1 is ENHRY and CDR2 SYGVKD. The length of the CDR3 is 14 residues. The V gene lost 11 bases and the J gene lost 5 bases, with 19 bases spanning the gap.

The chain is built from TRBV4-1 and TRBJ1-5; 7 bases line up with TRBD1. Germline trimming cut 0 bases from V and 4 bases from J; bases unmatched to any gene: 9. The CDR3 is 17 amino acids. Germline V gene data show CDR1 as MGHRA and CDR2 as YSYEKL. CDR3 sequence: CASSQDQLGQLNQPQHF. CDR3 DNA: TGCGCCAGCAGCCAAGATCAATTGGGACAGCTTAATCAGCCCCAGCATTTT.

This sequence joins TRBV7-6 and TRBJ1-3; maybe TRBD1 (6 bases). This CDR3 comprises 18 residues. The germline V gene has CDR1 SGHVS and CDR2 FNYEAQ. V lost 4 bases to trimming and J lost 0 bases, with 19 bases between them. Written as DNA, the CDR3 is TGTGCCAGCAGCTCCTGGGGTTGGCGGGGGCGCTCTGGAAACACCATATATTTT. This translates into CASSSWGWRGRSGNTIYF.

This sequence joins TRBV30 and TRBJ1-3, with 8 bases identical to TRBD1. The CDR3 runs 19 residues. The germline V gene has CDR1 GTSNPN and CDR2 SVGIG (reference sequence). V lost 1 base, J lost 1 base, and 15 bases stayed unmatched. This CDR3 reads CAWSAYSNRRGLSGNTIYF. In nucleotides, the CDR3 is TGTGCCTGGAGTGCATATTCCAATCGCAGGGGGCTATCTGGAAACACCATATATTTT.

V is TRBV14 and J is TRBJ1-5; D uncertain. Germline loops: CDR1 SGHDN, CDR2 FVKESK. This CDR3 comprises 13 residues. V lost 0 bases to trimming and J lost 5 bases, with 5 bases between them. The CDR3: CASSQERDQPQHF. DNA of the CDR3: TGTGCCAGCAGCCAAGAGAGGGATCAGCCCCAGCATTTT.

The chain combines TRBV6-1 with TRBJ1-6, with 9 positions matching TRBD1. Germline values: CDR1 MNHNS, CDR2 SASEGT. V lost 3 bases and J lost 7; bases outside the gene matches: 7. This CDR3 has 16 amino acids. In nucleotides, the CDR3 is TGTGCCAGCAGTGAGAAAAACAGGGGGCTCAATTCACCCCTCCACTTT. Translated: CASSEKNRGLNSPLHF.

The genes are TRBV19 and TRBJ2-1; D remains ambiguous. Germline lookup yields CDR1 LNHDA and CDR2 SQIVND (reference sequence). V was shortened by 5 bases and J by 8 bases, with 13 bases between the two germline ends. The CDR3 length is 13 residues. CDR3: CASSEASVDEQFF. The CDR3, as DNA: TGTGCCAGTAGTGAGGCATCGGTCGATGAGCAGTTCTTC.